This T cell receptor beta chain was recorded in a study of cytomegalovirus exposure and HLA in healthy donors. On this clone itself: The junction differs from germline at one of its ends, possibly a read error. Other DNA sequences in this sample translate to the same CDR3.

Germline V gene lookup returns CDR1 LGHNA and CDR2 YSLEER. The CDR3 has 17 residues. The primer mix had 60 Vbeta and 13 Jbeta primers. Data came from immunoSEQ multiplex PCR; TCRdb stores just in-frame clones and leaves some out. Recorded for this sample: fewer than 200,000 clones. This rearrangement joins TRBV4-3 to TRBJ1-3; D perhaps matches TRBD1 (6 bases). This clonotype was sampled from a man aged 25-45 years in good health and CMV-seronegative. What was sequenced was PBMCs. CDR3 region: CASSQDRGFLSGNTIYF. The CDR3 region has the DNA TGCGCCAGTAGCCAAGATAGGGGGTTCCTCTCTGGAAACACCATATATTTT.